A single sample is the source of the 2 T cell receptor beta chains below, sequenced in a study of blood T cell repertoires in COVID-19. Sequenced by immunoSEQ multiplex PCR; TCRdb stores in-frame clones only, minus some. The sample has 95,000 to 110,000 clones; around 82% are singletons. The sequenced sample consisted of peripheral blood. These TCRs come from a man aged 55 to 70 with acute or convalescent COVID-19.

This chain connects TRBV11-2 to TRBJ1-2, with TRBD1 matching over 9 bases. The V gene end was trimmed by 4 bases and the J gene end by 4 bases; junction bases not matched to a gene: 7. CDR1 is SGHAT, CDR2 FQNNGV, per germline. The CDR3 has 15 amino acids. The CDR3 bases are TGTGCCAGCAGCTCCCGAAACAGGGGGCTCTATGGCTACACCTTC. Its protein is CASSSRNRGLYGYTF.

The genes are TRBV6-2 or TRBV6-3 and TRBJ1-2, with TRBD1 identical over 8 bases. Looked up from germline, CDR1 is MNHEY and CDR2 is SVGEGT. The CDR3 is 14 amino acids. The J segment lost 3 bases and the V segment lost 5 bases, leaving 5 bases of the junction unmatched. For the CDR3, the DNA is TGTGCCAGCAGTCTCCGGACAGGGTACTATGGCTACACCTTC. This encodes CASSLRTGYYGYTF.